Following are 26 T cell receptor beta chains from one sample sequenced in a study of type 1 regulatory T cells. Overall study results and limits: Type 1 regulatory T cells had a more restricted TCR repertoire than non-type 1 regulatory T cells.

Their antigens remain unidentified. MiXCR, run by TCRdb on the reads, gives a single entry per CDR3 protein. The sample has 60,000 to 75,000 distinct CDR3 sequences, more than 20% seen once. Sequenced input: cultured type 1 regulatory T (Tr1) cells, either the whole culture or a sorted fraction (not recorded which). The source of these receptors is a human donor in good health.

In its sample, this clonotype was seen a few times. The J gene is TRBJ2-1, the V gene TRBV28, with TRBD1 matching over 8 bases. Trimming cost V 5 bases and J 4 bases; bases outside gene matches: 10. This CDR3 has 16 residues. The V gene's germline CDR1 is MDHEN and CDR2 SYDVKM. The CDR3 here is CASSPPGGLLYNEQFF. The CDR3, as DNA: TGTGCCAGCAGTCCCCCAGGGGGCCTTCTTTACAATGAGCAGTTCTTC.

J is TRBJ2-5 and V is TRBV6-5, with unresolved D. CDR3 length equals 16 residues. Germline CDR1 is MNHEY and CDR2 is SVGAGI. V lost 0 bases, J lost 5 bases, and 16 bases lay in between. The CDR3 region has the DNA TGTGCCAGCAGTTACTCTATCTACCCCCGGGTGGAGACCCAGTACTTC. It specifies CASSYSIYPRVETQYF.

The gene calls are TRBV7-2 and TRBJ2-2; D is ambiguous. This CDR3 is built from 15 residues. The V and J ends lost 4 bases and 0 bases respectively, with 9 bases between them. Germline CDR1 and CDR2: SGHTA and FQGNSA. CDR3 bases: TGTGCCAGCAGCTCGTCGACTGCGAACACCGGGGAGCTGTTTTTT. The encoded protein is CASSSSTANTGELFF.

This clonotype was found a few times. The CDR3 here is CASSRRAGNYGYTF. As DNA, the CDR3 is TGTGCCAGCAGCCGACGGGCAGGCAACTATGGCTACACCTTC. This chain links TRBV28 with TRBJ1-2; no clear D. This CDR3 is built from 14 residues. Trimming stripped 6 bases from V and 2 bases from J, with 13 bases between. CDR1 and CDR2 (germline): MDHEN, SYDVKM.

This clonotype was recorded a few times. The chain employs TRBV20-1 and TRBJ2-3; TRBD2 agrees at 8 bases. In germline, CDR1 is DFQATT, CDR2 SNEGSKA (reference sequence). V was pared by 3 bases and J by 12 bases, with 8 bases of the junction left unmatched. This CDR3 is 12 amino acids long. The CDR3 DNA is TGCAGTGCTAGTTTCGGGACTAGTGATCAGTATTTT. This gives the protein CSASFGTSDQYF.

This clonotype was counted a few times. The genes are TRBV27 and TRBJ1-6, with a tentative D call TRBD1 (5 bases). Trimming shortened V by 6 bases and J by 10 bases, and 13 bases separated the two germline ends. Germline V lookup: CDR1 MNHEY, CDR2 SMNVEV (reference sequence). The CDR3 covers 13 residues. The CDR3 region is CASRSAGPSPLHF. CDR3 DNA: TGTGCCAGCAGATCGGCAGGGCCCTCACCCCTCCACTTT.

This clonotype has a single count. The genes are TRBV18 and TRBJ1-1, with D uncertain. CDR1 and CDR2 from the germline V gene are KGHSH and LQKENI. Trimming took off 0 bases at V and 4 bases at J, with 15 bases between the two ends. The CDR3 loop spans 16 amino acids. CDR3 coding DNA: TGTGCCAGCTCACCACCGGGCCTACCGGCTAGCACTGAAGCTTTCTTT. Its protein is CASSPPGLPASTEAFF.

This clonotype was counted a few times. V is TRBV5-1 and J is TRBJ2-5; 10 positions match TRBD1. The CDR3 is 17 amino acids. V dropped 0 bases and J dropped 6; count of bases not matched to a gene: 11. Looked up from germline, CDR1 is SGHRS and CDR2 is YFSETQ. The CDR3 loop reads CASSLVPVGQGMQTQYF. The CDR3 nucleotides are TGCGCCAGCAGCTTGGTACCGGTGGGACAGGGGATGCAGACCCAGTACTTC.

The chain recombines TRBV5-1 with TRBJ2-7; D gene uncertain. The V end lost 0 bases, the J end lost 2 bases, and 12 bases lay between the germline ends. The CDR3 loop spans 15 amino acids. Germline V gives CDR1 SGHRS, CDR2 YFSETQ. The CDR3 is CASSLGSSKTYEQYF. Written as DNA, the CDR3 is TGCGCCAGCAGCTTGGGGTCCAGTAAAACCTACGAGCAGTACTTC.

The table lists this clonotype with many counts. V gene TRBV5-1 combines with J gene TRBJ2-5; a possible D gene is TRBD2 (6 bases). Germline CDR1 reads SGHRS; CDR2 reads YFSETQ. CDR3 size: 13 residues. Trimming took 1 base from V and 7 from J, leaving 11 bases between them. The CDR3 reads CASSLSEAGTQYF. DNA of the CDR3: TGCGCCAGCAGCTTGTCGGAAGCGGGGACCCAGTACTTC. Looking up the rest from reference TRBV5-1 and TRBJ2-5 gives the full variable domain: KAGVTQTPRYLIKTRGQQVTLSCSPISGHRSVSWYQQTPGQGLQFLFEYFSETQRNKGNFPGRFSGRQFSNSRSEMNVSTLELGDSALYLCASSLSEAGTQYFGPGTRLLVL.

This clonotype was observed many times. The chain couples TRBV7-9 to TRBJ2-7; D gene uncertain. This CDR3 contains 13 residues. Germline V gene lookup returns CDR1 SEHNR and CDR2 FQNEAQ (reference sequence). V dropped 5 bases and J dropped 5 bases, with 13 bases sitting between them. The CDR3 region has the DNA TGTGCCAGCAGCCAGGTGAACGTCAACGAGCAGTACTTC. Amino acid sequence: CASSQVNVNEQYF.

V is TRBV7-2 and J is TRBJ2-3; D gene ambiguous. Germline assignment: CDR1 SGHTA and CDR2 FQGNSA. Trimming shortened V by 8 bases and J by 6 bases, and 12 bases separated the two germline ends. The CDR3 has 12 residues. In nucleotides, the CDR3 is TGTGCCAGCTCTGTGGTTTGGGATACGCAGTATTTT. Protein sequence: CASSVVWDTQYF.

The chain has TRBV3-2 and TRBJ2-1; TRBD2, the table's D call, lacks a check against the DNA. TRBV3-2 is an annotated pseudogene. The CDR3 sequence is 17 residues long. The CDR3 coding sequence is TGTGCCAGCAGTTCCACCGGGAGCGGGAGGGTTAGAAGTGAGCAGTTCTTC. This translates into CASSSTGSGRVRSEQFF.

There are a few counts of this clonotype. This chain links TRBV5-1 with TRBJ2-5, with TRBD1 matching over 9 bases. Germline-derived CDR1 and CDR2 are SGHRS and YFSETQ. V lost 0 bases, J lost 5 bases, and 5 bases stayed unmatched. The CDR3 is 15 residues long. In nucleotides, the CDR3 is TGCGCCAGCAGCTTGGTTACAGGGGGCGTCGAGACCCAGTACTTC. Amino acid sequence: CASSLVTGGVETQYF.

In its sample, this clonotype was seen a few times. The chain uses TRBV20-1 and TRBJ2-3; D not certain. This CDR3 comprises 12 residues. Germline CDR1 DFQATT, CDR2 SNEGSKA (reference sequence). V lost 8 bases and J lost 1, with 10 bases in between. CDR3 coding DNA: TGCAGTTGTTTTGCCGGCACAGATACGCAGTATTTT. Encoded protein: CSCFAGTDTQYF.

A few counts support this clonotype. J is TRBJ2-3 and V is TRBV24-1; no firm D call. The CDR3 is 15 amino acids. Germline assignment: CDR1 KGHDR and CDR2 SFDVKD. The germline V and J ends were trimmed by 2 bases and 2 bases, with 10 bases remaining between them. The CDR3 loop is CATSDSNPYTDTQYF. The CDR3, as DNA: TGTGCCACCAGTGATTCGAACCCTTACACAGATACGCAGTATTTT.

The J gene is TRBJ2-7, the V gene TRBV12-3 or TRBV12-4, with TRBD2 as a possible D gene (6 bases). V gave up 6 bases and J gave up 1 base, with 16 bases separating them. The CDR3 has 15 amino acids. CDR3 sequence reads: CASSLGRTLSYEQYF. The CDR3 coding sequence is TGTGCCAGCAGCTTGGGGAGGACCCTGTCCTACGAGCAGTACTTC.

A note on this clonotype: Sequence at one end of the junction differs from germline and may be a read error. The genes are TRBV7-9 and TRBJ1-6; 7 nucleotides match TRBD1. CDR1 is SEHNR and CDR2 is FQNEAQ in the germline V gene (reference sequence). The CDR3 is made up of 14 amino acids. CDR3 residues: CASSRQGRNSLLHF. The DNA for the CDR3 is TGTGCCAGCAGCCGACAGGGACGAAATTCACTCCTCCACTTT. Full variable domain (rest looked up from reference TRBV7-9 and TRBJ1-6): DTGVSQNPRHKITKRGQNVTFRCDPISEHNRLYWYRQTLGQGPEFLTYFQNEAQLEKSRLLSDRFSAERPKGSFSTLEIQRTEQGDSAMYLCASSRQGRNSLLHFGNGTRLTVT.

The V gene is TRBV7-2, the J gene TRBJ2-1; D may be TRBD2 (5 bases). V lost 2 bases and J lost 0, with 17 bases in between. Germline lookup yields CDR1 SGHTA and CDR2 FQGNSA. This CDR3 has 18 residues. CDR3 amino acids: CASSLIFRAVSSYNEQFF. The CDR3 DNA reads TGTGCCAGCAGCTTAATTTTCCGAGCGGTTAGCTCCTACAATGAGCAGTTCTTC.

This clonotype came up many times. The CDR3 DNA reads as TGTGCCAGCAGTTTTTCGACTAGAGCGCAGTTCTTC. It is translated as CASSFSTRAQFF. This sequence joins TRBV12-3 or TRBV12-4 and TRBJ2-1; tentative D call: TRBD2 (6 bases). The length of the CDR3 is 12 residues. With 3 bases removed from V and 12 bases from J, the gap between germline ends came to 12 bases.

This clonotype was seen a handful of times. The chain joins TRBV19 to TRBJ1-5; D not certain. With 3 bases removed from V and 3 bases from J, the gap between germline ends came to 12 bases. The germline V gene has CDR1 LNHDA and CDR2 SQIVND (reference sequence). This CDR3 region has 15 residues. As DNA, the CDR3 is TGTGCCAGTAGTATCTCCGGACCGCACAATCAGCCCCAGCATTTT. This encodes CASSISGPHNQPQHF.

This clonotype was counted between two and nine times. The rearrangement joins TRBV11-2 to TRBJ1-1, with 9 bases that match TRBD1. J lost 6 bases, V lost 5 bases, and 10 bases had no gene match. This CDR3 has 15 amino acids. CDR1 is SGHAT, CDR2 FQNNGV, per germline. CDR3 sequence reads: CASSLTGGIPSEAFF. The CDR3 DNA is TGTGCCAGCAGCCTGACAGGGGGTATTCCCTCTGAAGCTTTCTTT.

By share of the sample, this clonotype is medium-sized (0.01 to 0.1%). The chain couples TRBV7-9 to TRBJ1-1; maybe TRBD1 (6 bases). The length of the CDR3 is 17 residues. Trimming shortened V by 5 bases and J by 0 bases, and 19 bases separated the two germline ends. From germline, CDR1 is SEHNR and CDR2 FQNEAQ (reference sequence). This CDR3 is CASSPMGGAGMNTEAFF. The CDR3 DNA is TGTGCCAGCAGCCCAATGGGGGGGGCCGGCATGAACACTGAAGCTTTCTTT. Using reference TRBV7-9 and TRBJ1-1 for the parts outside the CDR3, the full variable domain is DTGVSQNPRHKITKRGQNVTFRCDPISEHNRLYWYRQTLGQGPEFLTYFQNEAQLEKSRLLSDRFSAERPKGSFSTLEIQRTEQGDSAMYLCASSPMGGAGMNTEAFFGQGTRLTVV.

A few counts support this clonotype. This chain uses TRBV12-3 or TRBV12-4 with TRBJ1-2; maybe TRBD1 (5 bases). Trimming took off 6 bases at V and 8 bases at J, with 13 bases between the two ends. This CDR3 contains 12 residues. The CDR3 loop reads CASRGLLGGYTF. The DNA of the CDR3 is TGTGCCAGCAGGGGACTTCTTGGGGGCTACACCTTC.

The sample holds a few counts of this clonotype. The V gene is TRBV3-1, the J gene TRBJ1-1; 7 bases are shared with TRBD1. Germline values: CDR1 LGHDT, CDR2 YNNKEL (reference sequence). V lost 8 bases, J lost 4 bases, and 13 bases stayed unmatched. The CDR3 consists of 15 residues. The chain's CDR3 is CASVNRGGGGTEAFF. In nucleotides, the CDR3 is TGTGCCAGCGTGAACAGGGGTGGCGGGGGCACTGAAGCTTTCTTT. The variable domain in full, completed from reference TRBV3-1 and TRBJ1-1, reads DTAVSQTPKYLVTQMGNDKSIKCEQNLGHDTMYWYKQDSKKFLKIMFSYNNKELIINETVPNRFSPKSPDKAHLNLHINSLELGDSAVYFCASVNRGGGGTEAFFGQGTRLTVV.

This clonotype showed up just a few times. This chain uses TRBV24-1 with TRBJ2-1; D remains unclear. V was pared by 5 bases and J by 5 bases, with 3 bases between. CDR1 is KGHDR and CDR2 is SFDVKD in the germline V gene. The CDR3 runs 11 residues. Here the CDR3 reads CATSGHNEQFF. The CDR3 DNA is TGTGCCACCAGTGGCCACAATGAGCAGTTCTTC.